Presented here are 9 T cell receptor beta chains from one specimen sequenced in a study of T cell repertoires in cytomegalovirus infection. Each CDR3 protein gets one entry after TCRdb re-called the reads with MiXCR. The table records approximately 910,000 distinct CDR3 sequences, around 31% of them present only once. These receptors lack a known antigen. This material consisted of cultured CD8+ T cells from PBMCs, taken from culture after CMV antigen stimulation. These receptors were taken from a human donor in good health (CMV status not recorded). Some clones in this sample may be carry-over from other donors' samples.

For this clonotype: The CDR3 ends on some other residue instead of the conserved phenylalanine or tryptophan, so this is likely a read error. This chain uses TRBV7-3 with TRBJ2-1; no clear D gene. This CDR3 has 15 residues. The germline V gene encodes CDR1 SGHTA and CDR2 FQGTGA. V shed 3 bases and J shed 4 bases, with 13 bases lying between them. Here the CDR3 DNA reads TGTGCCAGCAGCTTTCACCCGACAAATTACAATGAGCAGTTCTTA. Protein: CASSFHPTNYNEQFL.

In regard to this clonotype: An end of the junction differs from the germline gene, which may be a read error. The chain links TRBV4-1 to TRBJ1-1; D unresolved. Germline lookup yields CDR1 MGHRA and CDR2 YSYEKL. There are 14 residues in the CDR3. CDR3 DNA sequence: TGTGCCAGCAGCCAAGATGAATGGACCACTGAAGCTTTCTTT. This gives the protein CASSQDEWTTEAFF.

This clonotype turned up a few times. The chain has TRBV12-3 or TRBV12-4 and TRBJ2-3; D call uncertain. Trimming took off 6 bases at V and 6 bases at J, with 13 bases between the two ends. The CDR3 totals 13 residues. The chain's CDR3 is CASSRHPRDTQYF. For the CDR3, the DNA is TGTGCCAGCAGCAGACACCCGCGGGATACGCAGTATTTT.

This chain connects TRBV2 to TRBJ1-2; 7 bases agree with TRBD1. The CDR3 runs 12 residues. The germline CDR1 and CDR2 sequences are SNHLY and FYNNEI. J gave up 6 bases and V 6 bases, and 4 bases lay outside the gene matches. CDR3 residues: CASRGTVHGYTF. CDR3 bases: TGTGCCAGCAGGGGGACAGTCCATGGCTACACCTTC.

This clonotype was detected many times. V usage is TRBV11-2 and J usage is TRBJ2-3; D is unclear. The CDR3 spans 17 residues. The V end lost 2 bases, the J end lost 0 bases, and 15 bases lay between the germline ends. Germline loops: CDR1 SGHAT, CDR2 FQNNGV. The CDR3 nucleotides read TGTGCCAGCAGCTTAAGGCCGCGCGGTGCGAGCACAGATACGCAGTATTTT. It is translated as CASSLRPRGASTDTQYF.

This clonotype was seen only once. The chain is built from TRBV4-1 and TRBJ2-5; 9 bases are a match to TRBD1. Germline CDR1 reads MGHRA; CDR2 reads YSYEKL. Germline trimming cut 4 bases from V and 4 bases from J; bases unmatched to any gene: 7. The CDR3 covers 15 residues. The CDR3, as DNA: TGCGCCAGCAGCCGGCAGGACAGGGGTGGAGAGACCCAGTACTTC. Translation gives CASSRQDRGGETQYF.

The J gene is TRBJ2-1, the V gene TRBV20-1; 10 positions agree with TRBD2. The CDR3 is made up of 14 amino acids. Germline CDR1 is DFQATT and CDR2 is SNEGSKA (reference sequence). V shed 3 bases, J shed 7 bases, and the junction held 6 bases outside the gene matches. CDR3 protein: CSASERGGINEQFF. In nucleotides, the CDR3 is TGCAGTGCTAGCGAGCGGGGGGGAATTAATGAGCAGTTCTTC.

The chain recombines TRBV5-1 with TRBJ2-7, with D perhaps TRBD2 (6 bases). The V end lost 0 bases, the J end lost 6 bases, and 13 bases lay between the germline ends. Germline CDR1 and CDR2: SGHRS and YFSETQ. The CDR3 covers 14 residues. The CDR3 sequence is CASSLGGDSGEQYV. CDR3 coding DNA: TGCGCCAGCAGCTTGGGTGGGGACTCTGGCGAGCAGTACGTC.

This clonotype was seen only a few times. This chain joins TRBV12-3 or TRBV12-4 and TRBJ2-5; D might be TRBD1 or TRBD2, each matching 5 bases. Trimming shortened V by 7 bases and J by 2 bases, and 17 bases separated the two germline ends. This CDR3 region has 15 residues. The CDR3 loop reads CASTPWGDRQETQYF. The CDR3 DNA reads as TGTGCCAGCACCCCTTGGGGAGACAGACAAGAGACCCAGTACTTC.